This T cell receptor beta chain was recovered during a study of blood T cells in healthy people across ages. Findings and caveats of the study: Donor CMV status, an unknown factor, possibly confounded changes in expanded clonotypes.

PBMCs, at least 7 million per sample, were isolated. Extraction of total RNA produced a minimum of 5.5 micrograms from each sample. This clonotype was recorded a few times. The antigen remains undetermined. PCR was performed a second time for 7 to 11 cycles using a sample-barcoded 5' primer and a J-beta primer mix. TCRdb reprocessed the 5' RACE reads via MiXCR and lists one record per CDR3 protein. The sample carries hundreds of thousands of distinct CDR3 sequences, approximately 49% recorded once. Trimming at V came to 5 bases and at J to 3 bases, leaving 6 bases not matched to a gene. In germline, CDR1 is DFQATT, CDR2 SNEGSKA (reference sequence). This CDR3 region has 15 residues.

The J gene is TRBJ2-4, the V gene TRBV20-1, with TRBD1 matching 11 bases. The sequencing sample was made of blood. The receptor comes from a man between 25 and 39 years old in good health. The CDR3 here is CSAPRDRGDKNIQYF. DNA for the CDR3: TGCAGTGCTCCCCGGGACAGGGGGGACAAAAACATTCAGTACTTC.